This TCR beta chain was observed in a study of beta chain features in type 1 diabetes. This clone was counted once. The germline gene is not matched at one end of the junction; a read error may be the cause. Germline CDR1 is SEHNR and CDR2 is FQNEAQ (reference sequence). The CDR3 spans 12 residues. Reverse transcription of all isolated RNA meant that expressed TCRB transcripts were sequenced. Data came from immunoSEQ multiplex PCR; TCRdb stores just in-frame clones and leaves some out. This sample yields 310,000 or so clones, of which 8% are seen a single time; around 0.44% belongs to the top ten. This receptor was identified in a young woman in good health. The rearrangement uses TRBV7-9 and TRBJ2-7, with 9 bases identical to TRBD1. The sample was central memory CD4+ T cells from blood. The CDR3 region is CASSTSSGTGNF. The CDR3, as DNA: TGTGCCAGCAGCACAAGCTCCGGGACAGGGAACTTC.